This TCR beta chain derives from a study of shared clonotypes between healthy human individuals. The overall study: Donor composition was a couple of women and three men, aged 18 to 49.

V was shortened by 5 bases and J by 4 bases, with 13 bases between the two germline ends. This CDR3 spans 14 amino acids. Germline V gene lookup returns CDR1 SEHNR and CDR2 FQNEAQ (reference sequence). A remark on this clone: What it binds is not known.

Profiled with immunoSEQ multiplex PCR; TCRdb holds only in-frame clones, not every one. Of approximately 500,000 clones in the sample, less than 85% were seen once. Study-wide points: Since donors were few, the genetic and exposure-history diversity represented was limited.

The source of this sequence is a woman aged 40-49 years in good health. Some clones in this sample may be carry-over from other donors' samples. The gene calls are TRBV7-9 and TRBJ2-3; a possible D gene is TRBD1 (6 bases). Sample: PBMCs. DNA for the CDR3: TGTGCCAGCAGCCTTACAGGGTCTGCAGATACGCAGTATTTT. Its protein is CASSLTGSADTQYF. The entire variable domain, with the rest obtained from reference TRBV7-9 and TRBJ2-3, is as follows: DTGVSQNPRHKITKRGQNVTFRCDPISEHNRLYWYRQTLGQGPEFLTYFQNEAQLEKSRLLSDRFSAERPKGSFSTLEIQRTEQGDSAMYLCASSLTGSADTQYFGPGTRLTVL.